One TCR beta chain is described in this entry. In TCRdb, the 5' RACE reads were re-called with MiXCR into one record per CDR3 protein. Altogether about 90,000 distinct CDR3 sequences are present, approximately 12% being singletons, with the ten largest covering 4% to 4.5%. Germline V gives CDR1 SGHRS, CDR2 YFSETQ. The CDR3 extends over 15 amino acids. J lost 4 bases, V lost 5 bases, and 7 bases had no gene match. This record comes from a study of early T cells in non-severe SARS-CoV-2 infection. Here the sequenced sample was whole blood, taken at baseline. The chain employs TRBV5-1 and TRBJ2-7; 12 nucleotides match TRBD2. This clonotype originated in an adult who was a healthcare worker with PCR-confirmed SARS-CoV-2 infection or an uninfected control (not recorded which). CDR3 DNA: TGCGCCAGCAGGCCGTCGACTAGCGGGAGTTACGAGCAGTACTTC. Amino acid sequence: CASRPSTSGSYEQYF.